This is a list of T cell receptor beta chains from one sample in a study of control samples from healthy donors and cancer patients. This table comes from immunoSEQ multiplex PCR, and its TCRdb copy is limited to in-frame clones, with some not included. The sample carries 150,000 to 160,000 clones, over 90% recorded once. Specimen: blood. These receptors were collected from a man aged 45-60 years in good health. Each CDR3 is given with its conserved first and last residue. Fields, in order: D gene, J gene, V gene, clone size, CDR3 protein, CDR3 DNA. D genes are given only for firm matches. Rows give clone size only sometimes, using once, few, many, or a class for an expanded clone.

- | TRBJ1-5 | TRBV4-1 | - | CASSQGSNSNQPQHF | TGCGCCAGCAGCCAAGGGTCCAACTCCAATCAGCCCCAGCATTTT
TRBD1 | TRBJ1-3 | TRBV7-2 | - | CASSDRAYSGNTIYF | TGTGCCAGCAGCGACAGGGCTTACTCTGGAAACACCATATATTTT
- | TRBJ2-2 | TRBV10-3 | - | CAISSHSPNTGELFF | TGTGCCATCAGTTCCCACAGTCCGAACACCGGGGAGCTGTTTTTT
- | TRBJ2-7 | TRBV5-6 | - | CASTIYGYEQYF | TGTGCCAGCACCATCTATGGTTACGAGCAGTACTTC
- | TRBJ2-1 | TRBV27 | - | CASSFLLGAYNEQFF | TGTGCCAGCAGTTTCTTACTTGGGGCCTACAATGAGCAGTTCTTC
TRBD1 | TRBJ2-2 | TRBV27 | - | CASSLDRGRNTGELFF | TGTGCCAGCAGTCTCGACAGGGGGCGCAACACCGGGGAGCTGTTTTTT
- | TRBJ1-1 | TRBV28 | - | CASSLKANTEAFF | TGTGCCAGCAGTTTGAAGGCCAACACTGAAGCTTTCTTT
TRBD2 | TRBJ2-5 | TRBV28 | - | CASSWSSGRMETQYF | TGTGCCAGCAGTTGGTCTAGCGGGAGAATGGAGACCCAGTACTTC
- | TRBJ2-5 | TRBV30 | - | CAWRQEGDTQYF | TGTGCCTGGAGGCAGGAGGGAGACACCCAGTACTTC
- | TRBJ2-5 | TRBV19 | - | CASSTSYQETQYF | TGTGCCAGTAGTACGTCCTACCAAGAGACCCAGTACTTC
TRBD1 | TRBJ2-7 | TRBV27 | - | CASSSGQGYEQYF | TGTGCCAGCAGTTCTGGACAGGGCTACGAGCAGTACTTC
TRBD1 | TRBJ1-3 | TRBV6-1 | - | CASSEPSLTGWFSGNTIYF | TGTGCCAGCAGCGAACCCTCTCTGACAGGGTGGTTTTCTGGAAACACCATATATTTT
- | TRBJ2-3 | TRBV4-1 | - | CASSQDTGSGDTQYF | TGCGCCAGCAGCCAAGATACGGGGAGTGGAGATACGCAGTATTTT
- | TRBJ2-2 | TRBV9 | - | CASSPLPAGMGTGELFF | TGTGCCAGCAGCCCCCTCCCCGCAGGGATGGGGACCGGGGAGCTGTTTTTT
- | TRBJ2-2 | TRBV3-1/TRBV3-2 | - | CASSPQVIGELFF | TGTGCCAGCAGCCCTCAGGTCATCGGGGAGCTGTTTTTT
TRBD2 | TRBJ2-1 | TRBV10-3 | - | CAITPSGTGYNEQFF | TGTGCCATCACCCCTAGCGGGACTGGTTACAATGAGCAGTTCTTC
TRBD1 | TRBJ1-4 | TRBV7-9 | - | CASSSTGGNEKLFF | TGTGCCAGCAGCTCGACAGGGGGCAATGAAAAACTGTTTTTT
TRBD1 | TRBJ1-1 | TRBV5-5 | - | CASSLGQGAGTEAFF | TGTGCCAGCAGCTTGGGACAGGGGGCCGGCACTGAAGCTTTCTTT
- | TRBJ2-2 | TRBV4-1 | - | CASSLSIGDTGELFF | TGCGCCAGCAGCCTCTCTATAGGGGACACCGGGGAGCTGTTTTTT
TRBD2 | TRBJ2-2 | TRBV9 | - | CASSVVSGRTNTGELFF | TGTGCCAGCAGCGTAGTTAGCGGGAGGACGAACACCGGGGAGCTGTTTTTT
TRBD1 | TRBJ1-2 | TRBV25-1 | - | CASSQQGRNYGYTF | TGTGCCAGCAGTCAACAGGGGAGAAACTATGGCTACACCTTC
- | TRBJ1-5 | TRBV7-2 | - | CASSWGLNQPQHF | TGTGCCAGCAGCTGGGGGTTGAATCAGCCCCAGCATTTT
- | TRBJ1-1 | TRBV3-1/TRBV3-2 | - | CASSQGQLEAFF | TGTGCCAGCAGCCAAGGACAGCTTGAAGCTTTCTTT
- | TRBJ1-4 | TRBV6-5 | - | CASSYEAGTEKLFF | TGTGCCAGCAGTTACGAGGCAGGGACTGAAAAACTGTTTTTT
- | TRBJ1-6 | TRBV10-3 | - | CAISQQDYNSPLHF | TGTGCCATCAGCCAACAGGATTATAATTCACCCCTCCACTTT
TRBD2 | TRBJ2-7 | TRBV6-6 | few | CASRRELAGGDEQYF | TGTGCCAGCAGGCGCGAACTAGCGGGAGGGGACGAGCAGTACTTC
TRBD1 | TRBJ1-3 | TRBV5-1 | - | CASSRDRDSGNTIYF | TGCGCCAGCAGCAGAGACAGGGACTCTGGAAACACCATATATTTT
- | TRBJ2-7 | TRBV11-2 | - | CASSSLRWTYEQYF | TGTGCCAGCAGCTCCCTCCGGTGGACCTACGAGCAGTACTTC
- | TRBJ2-3 | TRBV5-6 | once | CASSLVTRERADTQYF | TGTGCCAGCAGCTTGGTAACCCGGGAGCGTGCAGATACGCAGTATTTT
TRBD2 | TRBJ2-1 | TRBV5-8 | - | CASSLAAASGMDHEQFF | TGTGCCAGCAGCTTGGCTGCGGCTAGCGGGATGGACCATGAGCAGTTCTTC
TRBD2 | TRBJ2-5 | TRBV9 | - | CASSVGAGVTQYF | TGTGCCAGCAGCGTAGGGGCGGGGGTGACCCAGTACTTC
- | TRBJ2-1 | TRBV2 | - | CASSGSGPHNEQFF | TGTGCCAGCAGTGGAAGCGGTCCTCACAATGAGCAGTTCTTC
TRBD2 | TRBJ2-5 | TRBV19 | - | CASRGSSSGKMSQYF | TGTGCCAGTAGAGGAAGCTCAAGCGGGAAGATGTCCCAGTACTTC
- | TRBJ1-1 | TRBV10-3 | - | CAIRGAPLQGTEAFF | TGTGCCATCAGGGGCGCCCCGTTACAAGGGACTGAAGCTTTCTTT